Listed here are 26 T cell receptor beta chains from one sample, sequenced in a study of beta chain features in type 1 diabetes. General observations from the study: Shortening that was moderate but significant affected the TCRB CDR3s of Type 1 diabetes patients in all four CD4+ subsets.

The authors reverse transcribed all of the isolated RNA, so sequencing captured expressed TCRB transcripts. Repertoires were generated with immunoSEQ multiplex PCR, while TCRdb's copy carries only in-frame clones and drops some. In the table there are 40,000 to 55,000 clones, roughly 45% of which are singletons. Their recognized antigens are unknown. Material for sequencing was stem cell memory CD4+ T cells from blood. These receptor sequences come from a man aged 30 to 39 with type 1 diabetes.

V usage is TRBV28 and J usage is TRBJ1-1; D possibly corresponds to TRBD1 (5 bases). This CDR3 has 14 residues. From germline, CDR1 is MDHEN and CDR2 SYDVKM. Trimming shortened V by 6 bases and J by 6 bases, and 17 bases separated the two germline ends. CDR3 DNA: TGTGCCAGCAGCCCCTTCGGGGGGAGCGCTGAAGCTTTCTTT. Translating it yields CASSPFGGSAEAFF.

This clone showed up just a few times. The J gene is TRBJ1-2, the V gene TRBV27; D is uncertain. This CDR3 has 17 residues. V lost 5 bases and J 2 bases, leaving 21 bases between the germline ends. Germline CDR1 and CDR2: MNHEY and SMNVEV (reference sequence). The CDR3 sequence is CASSITSRIQANYGYTF. Written as DNA, the CDR3 is TGTGCCAGCAGTATCACCTCCCGTATCCAGGCCAACTATGGCTACACCTTC.

V and J are TRBV15 and TRBJ2-7, with 14 bases fitting TRBD2. Trimming removed 0 bases from V and 4 bases from J; junction bases left unmatched: 2. Looked up from germline, CDR1 is LNHNV and CDR2 is YYDKDF (reference sequence). The length of the CDR3 is 16 residues. CDR3 sequence: CATSRDRLAGGYEQYF. In DNA form, the CDR3 reads TGTGCCACCAGCAGAGACAGACTAGCGGGAGGGTACGAGCAGTACTTC.

A single count supports this clone. The chain is built from TRBV20-1 and TRBJ1-1; unclear D gene. Trimming left V 3 bases short and J 1 base short, with 3 bases between. This CDR3 comprises 11 residues. Per germline, CDR1 DFQATT and CDR2 SNEGSKA (reference sequence). This CDR3 is CSASRNTEAFF. Here the CDR3 DNA reads TGCAGTGCTAGCCGGAACACTGAAGCTTTCTTT.

The chain is built from TRBV15 and TRBJ2-5; 11 bases are a match to TRBD2. The J call may be incorrect, as the DNA end agrees better with TRBJ2-7. The V gene's germline CDR1 is LNHNV and CDR2 YYDKDF (reference sequence). This CDR3 has 16 amino acids. CDR3 sequence: CATSRRLAGRFYEQYF. CDR3 DNA sequence: TGTGCCACCAGCAGGCGACTAGCGGGAAGATTTTACGAGCAGTACTTC.

This chain connects TRBV28 to TRBJ2-7, with D possibly TRBD1 on 9 matching bases. Trimming pared 7 bases from V and 3 bases from J, leaving 22 bases between. The germline gives CDR1 MDHEN, CDR2 SYDVKM. The CDR3 spans 16 residues. CDR3 nucleotides: TGTGCCAGCACCCGGGGGGGACAGGGCCTATTCTACGAGCAGTACTTC. Its protein product is CASTRGGQGLFYEQYF. The complete variable domain, with remaining parts taken from reference TRBV28 and TRBJ2-7, reads DVKVTQSSRYLVKRTGEKVFLECVQDMDHENMFWYRQDPGLGLRLIYFSYDVKMKEKGDIPEGYSVSREKKERFSLILESASTNQTSMYLCASTRGGQGLFYEQYFGPGTRLTVT.

The chain links TRBV18 to TRBJ2-2, with no clear D. CDR1 KGHSH and CDR2 LQKENI come from the germline V gene. The CDR3 extends over 14 amino acids. V shed 5 bases and J shed 0 bases, with 7 bases lying between them. The CDR3 region has the DNA TGTGCCAGCTCAAAACAGCCGAACACCGGGGAGCTGTTTTTT. Residues: CASSKQPNTGELFF.

CDR3 in amino acids: CAITRQVDTEAFF. In DNA, the CDR3 is TGTGCCATCACCCGACAGGTTGACACTGAAGCTTTCTTT. This chain links TRBV10-3 with TRBJ1-1, with D tentatively TRBD1 (6 bases). The V gene lost 7 bases and the J gene lost 3 bases, with 12 bases spanning the gap. CDR3 length equals 13 residues. Per the germline V gene, CDR1 is ENHRY and CDR2 is SYGVKD.

The CDR3 is CASSELGQAQNSYEQYF. CDR3 bases: TGTGCCAGCAGTGAGCTGGGACAGGCCCAAAACTCCTACGAGCAGTACTTC. V gene TRBV28 combines with J gene TRBJ2-7, with 8 bases lining up with TRBD1. The CDR3 contains 17 residues. V was pared by 5 bases and J by 0 bases, with 12 bases of the junction left unmatched. Germline CDR1 MDHEN, CDR2 SYDVKM.

The rearrangement uses TRBV10-3 and TRBJ2-3, with TRBD2 identical over 14 bases. CDR1 ENHRY and CDR2 SYGVKD come from the germline V gene. The CDR3 spans 19 residues. V dropped 6 bases and J dropped 4; count of bases not matched to a gene: 15. The DNA for the CDR3 is TGTGCCATCAGAGGGACCGGGACTAGCGGGAGCTGGGGGGCAGATACGCAGTATTTT. Its protein product is CAIRGTGTSGSWGADTQYF.

The table lists this clone with a few counts. The chain carries TRBV7-9 and TRBJ2-5, with TRBD2 identical over 7 bases. The CDR3 loop spans 11 amino acids. V shed 1 base, J shed 11 bases, and the junction held 1 base outside the gene matches. Germline lookup yields CDR1 SEHNR and CDR2 FQNEAQ (reference sequence). The CDR3 protein is CASSLGGGQYF. As DNA, the CDR3 is TGTGCCAGCAGCTTAGGCGGGGGACAGTACTTC.

The table lists this clone with a count of one. The DNA of the CDR3 is TGTGCCAGCAGTGCGTACGGGTCAAATCAGCCCCAGCATTTT. This gives the protein CASSAYGSNQPQHF. The chain employs TRBV6-1 and TRBJ1-5; D not certain. CDR3 length: 14 residues. The germline CDR1 and CDR2 sequences are MNHNS and SASEGT. Trimming took 4 bases from V and 4 from J, leaving 11 bases between them.

This clone was counted only a few times. The chain's CDR3 is CAWIRDRAYNEQFF. The CDR3 DNA follows: TGTGCCTGGATCCGGGACAGGGCCTACAATGAGCAGTTCTTC. The rearrangement joins TRBV30 to TRBJ2-1; 9 nucleotides agree with TRBD1. Per the germline V gene, CDR1 is GTSNPN and CDR2 is SVGIG (reference sequence). J was trimmed by 2 bases and V by 4 bases; bases with no gene match: 3. The CDR3 is 14 residues long.

The genes are TRBV18 and TRBJ1-2, with D tentatively TRBD1 (5 bases). The CDR3 consists of 13 residues. Trimming left V 2 bases short and J 7 bases short, with 11 bases between. The V gene's germline CDR1 is KGHSH and CDR2 LQKENI. The CDR3 loop is CASSPGQGSGYTF. The CDR3 DNA sequence: TGTGCCAGCTCACCAGGGCAGGGAAGTGGCTACACCTTC.

CDR3 amino acids: CASSGGSTDTQYF. In DNA form, the CDR3 reads TGTGCCAGCAGCGGAGGGTCCACAGATACGCAGTATTTT. The chain carries TRBV9 and TRBJ2-3; tentatively, D is TRBD2 (5 bases). The CDR3 length is 13 residues. Germline CDR1 and CDR2: SGDLS and YYNGEE. V was clipped by 3 bases and J by 2 bases, with 7 bases between them.

The chain uses TRBV6-6 and TRBJ1-1; D gene unclear. CDR3 length: 11 residues. V was trimmed by 6 bases and J by 5 bases, leaving 7 bases between them. The germline V gene has CDR1 MNHNY and CDR2 SVGAGI (reference sequence). In nucleotides, the CDR3 is TGTGCCAGCAGCCCTCGGACTGAAGCTTTCTTT. This gives the protein CASSPRTEAFF.

This clone has more than one count but fewer than ten. The chain couples TRBV7-9 to TRBJ1-5; 8 positions agree with TRBD1. Trimming removed 3 bases from V and 6 bases from J; junction bases left unmatched: 10. This CDR3 has 16 residues. Germline V lookup: CDR1 SEHNR, CDR2 FQNEAQ (reference sequence). The CDR3 nucleotides read TGTGCCAGCAGCTTTGGGGGTGACAGGGGAGCTCAGCCCCAGCATTTT. It translates to CASSFGGDRGAQPQHF.

The V gene is TRBV28, the J gene TRBJ2-1; 7 bases agree with TRBD2. Trimming took 6 bases from V and 0 from J; bases not matched to a gene: 5. Germline V gives CDR1 MDHEN, CDR2 SYDVKM. This CDR3 has 15 amino acids. CDR3 sequence: CASSQTSASYNEQFF. The CDR3 nucleotides are TGTGCCAGCAGCCAAACTAGCGCCTCCTACAATGAGCAGTTCTTC. The whole variable domain, remainder taken from reference TRBV28 and TRBJ2-1, is DVKVTQSSRYLVKRTGEKVFLECVQDMDHENMFWYRQDPGLGLRLIYFSYDVKMKEKGDIPEGYSVSREKKERFSLILESASTNQTSMYLCASSQTSASYNEQFFGPGTRLTVL.

The chain recombines TRBV5-1 with TRBJ1-1; D remains unclear. The CDR3 runs 12 residues. Germline loops: CDR1 SGHRS, CDR2 YFSETQ. Between the trimmed V and J ends, which lost 1 base and 5 bases, there was a span of 6 bases. CDR3 in DNA: TGCGCCAGCAGCTTGTGGAGAACTGAAGCTTTCTTT. It specifies CASSLWRTEAFF.

The rearrangement uses TRBV5-6 and TRBJ2-5; D is perhaps TRBD2 (6 bases). V was pared by 5 bases and J by 7 bases, with 15 bases between. Per germline, CDR1 SGHDT and CDR2 YYEEEE. This CDR3 has 13 amino acids. CDR3 residues: CASSPRRAGTQYF. DNA of the CDR3: TGTGCCAGCAGTCCGAGGAGGGCTGGGACCCAGTACTTC.

The CDR3 loop is CASSFSSGSPYEQYF. The CDR3 bases are TGTGCCAGCAGCTTTTCTAGCGGGAGCCCCTACGAGCAGTACTTC. The chain couples TRBV7-3 to TRBJ2-7; TRBD2 aligns across 10 bases. The CDR3 is 15 amino acids. V was pared by 3 bases and J by 2 bases, with 4 bases of the junction left unmatched. The germline V gene has CDR1 SGHTA and CDR2 FQGTGA.

This clone has more than one count but fewer than ten. The chain carries TRBV5-1 and TRBJ2-7; perhaps TRBD2 as D (5 bases). Germline V CDR1 and CDR2: SGHRS, YFSETQ. The CDR3 runs 15 residues. The V and J ends lost 0 bases and 1 base respectively, with 11 bases between them. The CDR3 nucleotides are TGCGCCAGCAGCTTGGATCCTAGCCAATCCTACGAGCAGTACTTC. The encoded protein is CASSLDPSQSYEQYF. Complete variable domain (other parts from reference TRBV5-1 and TRBJ2-7): KAGVTQTPRYLIKTRGQQVTLSCSPISGHRSVSWYQQTPGQGLQFLFEYFSETQRNKGNFPGRFSGRQFSNSRSEMNVSTLELGDSALYLCASSLDPSQSYEQYFGPGTRLTVT.

The CDR3 DNA follows: TGTGCCAGCTCAACCGACAGGATCTCCTATGGCTACACCTTC. Translating it yields CASSTDRISYGYTF. The rearrangement joins TRBV18 to TRBJ1-2; tentative D call: TRBD1 (6 bases). The CDR3 is 14 residues long. The V and J ends lost 5 bases and 4 bases respectively, with 14 bases between them. Germline CDR1 reads KGHSH; CDR2 reads LQKENI.

This chain connects TRBV13 to TRBJ2-3; 10 positions agree with TRBD1. The CDR3 has 16 amino acids. V was pared by 5 bases and J by 2 bases, with 7 bases of the junction left unmatched. The germline V gene encodes CDR1 PRHDT and CDR2 FYEKMQ (reference sequence). The CDR3 reads CASSRRTGGYTDTQYF. The CDR3 coding sequence is TGTGCCAGCAGCCGAAGGACAGGGGGATACACAGATACGCAGTATTTT.

The table lists this clone with a count of one. The rearrangement links TRBV10-3 to TRBJ1-2; tentatively, D is TRBD1 (6 bases). This CDR3 spans 12 amino acids. The germline V gene encodes CDR1 ENHRY and CDR2 SYGVKD. V was shortened by 6 bases and J by 8 bases, with 13 bases between the two germline ends. In nucleotides, the CDR3 is TGTGCCATCAGGTACAGGGAGGGAGGCTACACCTTC. The encoded protein is CAIRYREGGYTF.

The CDR3 DNA sequence: TGTGCCAGCAGCTTCGGGACGGGGGGATACAATGAGCAGTTCTTC. Amino acids: CASSFGTGGYNEQFF. The rearrangement links TRBV7-9 to TRBJ2-1, with 7 bases aligning to TRBD2. From germline, CDR1 is SEHNR and CDR2 FQNEAQ (reference sequence). CDR3 length equals 15 residues. V trimming: 3 bases; J trimming: 4 bases; junction bases outside the gene matches: 6.